This T cell receptor beta chain was observed in a study of beta chain features in type 1 diabetes. Study-wide points: Individuals with type 1 diabetes displayed fewer insertions and more deletions at VDJ junctions. Shortening that was moderate but significant affected the TCRB CDR3s of Type 1 diabetes patients in all four CD4+ subsets.

This clone appeared a few times. Its target is not known. The study reverse transcribed the entire isolated RNA, so it sequenced expressed TCRB transcripts. TCRdb's table, derived via immunoSEQ multiplex PCR, lists solely in-frame clones and lacks some. The table shows over 650,000 clones, with around an eighth occurring only once. Cell sorting via CD45RO/CCR7/CD25/CD127/CD95/CD27 was performed to obtain CD4+ naive, central memory, regulatory and stem cell-like memory cells. This receptor was obtained from a young man with type 1 diabetes. Source material: naive CD4+ T cells from blood.

The CDR3 sequence is CASRDLGGADTQYF. CDR3 coding DNA: TGTGCCAGCAGGGACCTCGGAGGGGCAGATACGCAGTATTTT. The chain uses TRBV27 and TRBJ2-3; tentative D call: TRBD2 (6 bases). CDR1 MNHEY and CDR2 SMNVEV come from the germline V gene (reference sequence). V was cut by 6 bases and J by 4 bases, with 14 bases left in between. The CDR3 is 14 residues long.